This T cell receptor beta chain was identified in a study of siplizumab effects on memory and regulatory T cells. The J segment lost 14 bases and the V segment lost 7 bases, leaving 9 bases of the junction unmatched. The CDR3 consists of 13 residues. Germline V CDR1 and CDR2: MDHEN, SYDVKM. Some clones are missing from TCRdb's copy, which holds only in-frame ones; the method was immunoSEQ multiplex PCR. The data contain about 100,000 clones, less than 95% of them singletons. This chain uses TRBV28 with TRBJ1-6, with 9 bases aligning to TRBD1. Sequencing was done on a sample of Tregs sorted from blood. The origin of this receptor is a human donor in good health. In DNA, the CDR3 is TGTGCCAGCACATTGACAGGGGGTTGGACCCTCCACTTT. It specifies CASTLTGGWTLHF.